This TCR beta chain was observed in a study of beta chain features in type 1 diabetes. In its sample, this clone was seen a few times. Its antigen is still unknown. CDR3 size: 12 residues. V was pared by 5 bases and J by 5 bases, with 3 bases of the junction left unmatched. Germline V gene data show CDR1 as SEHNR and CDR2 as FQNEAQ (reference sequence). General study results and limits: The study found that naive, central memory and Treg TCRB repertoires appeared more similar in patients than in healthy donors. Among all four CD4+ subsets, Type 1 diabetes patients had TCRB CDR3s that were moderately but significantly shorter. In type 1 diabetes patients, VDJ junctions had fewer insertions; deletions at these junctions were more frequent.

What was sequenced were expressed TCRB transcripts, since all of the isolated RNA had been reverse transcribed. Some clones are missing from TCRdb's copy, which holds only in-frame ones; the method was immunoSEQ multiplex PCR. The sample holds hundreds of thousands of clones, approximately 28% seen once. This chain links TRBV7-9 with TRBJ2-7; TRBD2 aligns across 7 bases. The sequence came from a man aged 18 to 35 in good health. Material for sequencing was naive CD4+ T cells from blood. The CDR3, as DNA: TGTGCCAGCAGCCTGGGAGGGGACGAGCAGTACTTC. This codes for CASSLGGDEQYF.